The 4 T cell receptor beta chains below come from one sample, sequenced in a study of blood T cell repertoires in COVID-19. Clones were read by immunoSEQ multiplex PCR, and TCRdb kept only the in-frame ones, dropping some. The sample carries 120,000 or so clones, 70% to 90% recorded once. Sequencing was done on a sample of peripheral blood. The receptor source for this set is a woman between 50 and 59 years old with acute or convalescent COVID-19.

This clone was counted a few times. The chain recombines TRBV5-1 with TRBJ1-5; no reliable D call. The V and J ends lost 4 bases and 0 bases respectively, with 5 bases between them. The CDR3 has 13 amino acids. Germline V gives CDR1 SGHRS, CDR2 YFSETQ. The CDR3 DNA reads TGCGCCAGCAGCACTGATAGCAATCAGCCCCAGCATTTT. Protein product: CASSTDSNQPQHF. Full variable domain (outside the CDR3, taken from reference TRBV5-1 and TRBJ1-5): KAGVTQTPRYLIKTRGQQVTLSCSPISGHRSVSWYQQTPGQGLQFLFEYFSETQRNKGNFPGRFSGRQFSNSRSEMNVSTLELGDSALYLCASSTDSNQPQHFGDGTRLSIL.

This clone was recorded only once. This chain links TRBV3-1 (or the pseudogene TRBV3-2) with TRBJ1-5, with 10 positions matching TRBD1. V lost 2 bases, J lost 7 bases, and 2 bases stayed unmatched. The CDR3 contains 14 residues. CDR1 is LGHDT and CDR2 is YNNKEL in the germline V gene (reference sequence). CDR3 sequence: CASSQSDRGQPQHF. The CDR3 nucleotides read TGTGCCAGCAGCCAATCGGACAGGGGGCAGCCCCAGCATTTT.

V gene TRBV15 combines with J gene TRBJ2-1; TRBD1 matches at 7 bases. The CDR3 loop spans 15 amino acids. Germline V gene data show CDR1 as LNHNV and CDR2 as YYDKDF (reference sequence). After removal of 5 bases from V and 1 base from J, the junction contained 5 bases not matched to a gene. CDR3 bases: TGTGCCACCAGCTCTACAGGGGTTTCCTACAATGAGCAGTTCTTC. Protein sequence: CATSSTGVSYNEQFF.

The chain joins TRBV11-2 to TRBJ2-2, with TRBD2 as a possible D gene (6 bases). V dropped 5 bases and J dropped 7 bases, with 17 bases sitting between them. CDR3 size: 15 residues. CDR1 and CDR2 (germline): SGHAT, FQNNGV. CDR3 loop: CASSPRTGLGGELFF. CDR3 nucleotide sequence: TGTGCCAGCAGCCCTAGAACGGGACTCGGCGGGGAGCTGTTTTTT.